One TCR beta chain is described in this entry. CDR1 is MNHNY and CDR2 is SVGAGI in the germline V gene (reference sequence). The ends were cut back, 5 bases at V and 4 bases at J, with 11 bases in the middle. This CDR3 comprises 13 residues. This sample was taken from a study of blood T cell repertoires in COVID-19. At the level of the study: T cells, B-cell-depleted T cells, or PBMCs provided the cDNA or gDNA that served as material.

The assay was immunoSEQ multiplex PCR, and TCRdb's table has in-frame clones only and misses some. This sample has approximately 210,000 clones; 80% occur once, and the top ten carry 3.5% to 5.5%. The chain couples TRBV6-6 to TRBJ1-2; D remains unclear. The sample was PBMCs or T cells enriched from blood (not recorded which). The clonotype was recovered from a man aged 25 to 40 with acute COVID-19. CDR3 region: CASSQRTAYGYTF. In DNA, the CDR3 is TGTGCCAGCAGTCAACGAACTGCCTATGGCTACACCTTC.